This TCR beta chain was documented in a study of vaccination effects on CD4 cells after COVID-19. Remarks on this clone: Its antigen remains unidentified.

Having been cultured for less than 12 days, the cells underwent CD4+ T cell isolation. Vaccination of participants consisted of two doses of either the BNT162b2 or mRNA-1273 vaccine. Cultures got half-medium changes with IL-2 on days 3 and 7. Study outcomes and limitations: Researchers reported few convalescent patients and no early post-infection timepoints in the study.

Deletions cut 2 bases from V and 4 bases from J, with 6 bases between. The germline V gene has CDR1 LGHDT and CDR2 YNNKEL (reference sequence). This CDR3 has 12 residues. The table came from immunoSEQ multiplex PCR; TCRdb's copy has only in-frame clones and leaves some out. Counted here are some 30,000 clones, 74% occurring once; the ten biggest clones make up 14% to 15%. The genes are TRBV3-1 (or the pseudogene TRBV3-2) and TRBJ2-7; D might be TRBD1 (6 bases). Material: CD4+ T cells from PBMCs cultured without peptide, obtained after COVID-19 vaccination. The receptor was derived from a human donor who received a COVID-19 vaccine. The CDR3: CASSQRGYEQYF. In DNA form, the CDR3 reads TGTGCCAGCAGCCAAAGGGGGTACGAGCAGTACTTC.